This T cell receptor (beta chain) was recovered during a study of blood T cell repertoires in COVID-19. The overall study: Material from acute and convalescent COVID-19 was sourced from the United States, Italy and Spain. The cDNA or gDNA used as material had been derived from T cells, B-cell-depleted T cells, or PBMCs.

Trimming shortened V by 2 bases and J by 2 bases, and 6 bases separated the two germline ends. CDR1 and CDR2 (germline): SNHLY, FYNNEI. This CDR3 is 13 amino acids long. Under the authors' procedure: Nucleated cell number was recorded as an estimate derived from reference gene primer amplification. Clones were read by immunoSEQ multiplex PCR, and TCRdb kept only the in-frame ones, dropping some. Clone size and V and J calls were adopted from that table, with D and trimming inferred from the DNA. The data show about 310,000 clones, around 87% seen once. The rearrangement joins TRBV2 to TRBJ2-5, with D unresolved. Source material: peripheral blood. The receptor comes from a man over 45 with active or convalescent COVID-19. CDR3: CASSEQSQETQYF. The CDR3 region has the DNA TGTGCCAGCAGTGAACAGTCTCAAGAGACCCAGTACTTC.